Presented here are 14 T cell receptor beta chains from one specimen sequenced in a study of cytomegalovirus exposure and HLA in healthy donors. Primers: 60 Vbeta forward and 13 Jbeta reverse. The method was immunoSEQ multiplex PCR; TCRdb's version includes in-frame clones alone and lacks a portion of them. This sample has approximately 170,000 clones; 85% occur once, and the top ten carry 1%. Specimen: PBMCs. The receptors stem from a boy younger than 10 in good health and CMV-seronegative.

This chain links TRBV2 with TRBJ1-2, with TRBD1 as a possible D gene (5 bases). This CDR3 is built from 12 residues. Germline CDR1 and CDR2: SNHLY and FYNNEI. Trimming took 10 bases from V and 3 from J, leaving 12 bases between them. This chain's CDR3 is CATLQGDYGYTF. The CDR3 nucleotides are TGTGCCACCCTGCAGGGCGACTATGGCTACACCTTC.

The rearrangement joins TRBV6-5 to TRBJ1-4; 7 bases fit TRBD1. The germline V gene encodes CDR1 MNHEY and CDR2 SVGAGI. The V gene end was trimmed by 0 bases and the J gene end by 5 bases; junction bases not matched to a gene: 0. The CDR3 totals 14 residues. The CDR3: CASSYSTGNEKLFF. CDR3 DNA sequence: TGTGCCAGCAGTTACTCGACAGGGAATGAAAAACTGTTTTTT.

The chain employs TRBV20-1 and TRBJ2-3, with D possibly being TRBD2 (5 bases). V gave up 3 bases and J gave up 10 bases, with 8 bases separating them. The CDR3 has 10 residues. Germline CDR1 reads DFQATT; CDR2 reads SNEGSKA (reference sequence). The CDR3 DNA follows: TGCAGTGCTAGCGGGATCGCGCAGTATTTT. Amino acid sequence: CSASGIAQYF.

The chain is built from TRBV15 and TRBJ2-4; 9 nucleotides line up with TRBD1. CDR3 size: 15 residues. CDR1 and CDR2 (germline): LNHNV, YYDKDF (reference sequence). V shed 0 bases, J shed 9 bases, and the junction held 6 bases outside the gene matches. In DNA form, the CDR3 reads TGTGCCACCAGCAGAGATCAGGGACAGGGAGGCATTCAGTACTTC. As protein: CATSRDQGQGGIQYF. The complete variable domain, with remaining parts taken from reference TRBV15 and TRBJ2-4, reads DAMVIQNPRYQVTQFGKPVTLSCSQTLNHNVMYWYQQKSSQAPKLLFHYYDKDFNNEADTPDNFQSRRPNTSFCFLDIRSPGLGDTAMYLCATSRDQGQGGIQYFGAGTRLSVL.

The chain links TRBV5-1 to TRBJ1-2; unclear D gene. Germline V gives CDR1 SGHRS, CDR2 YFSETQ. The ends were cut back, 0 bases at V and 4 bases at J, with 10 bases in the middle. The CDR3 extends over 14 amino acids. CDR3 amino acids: CASSLAKESYGYTF. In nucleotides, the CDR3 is TGCGCCAGCAGCTTGGCGAAGGAGTCCTATGGCTACACCTTC.

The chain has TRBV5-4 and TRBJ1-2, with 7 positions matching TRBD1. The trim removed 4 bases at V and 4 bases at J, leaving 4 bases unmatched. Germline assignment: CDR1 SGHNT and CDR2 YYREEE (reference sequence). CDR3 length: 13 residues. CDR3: CASSPGTAYGYTF. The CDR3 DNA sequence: TGTGCCAGCAGCCCCGGGACAGCCTATGGCTACACCTTC.

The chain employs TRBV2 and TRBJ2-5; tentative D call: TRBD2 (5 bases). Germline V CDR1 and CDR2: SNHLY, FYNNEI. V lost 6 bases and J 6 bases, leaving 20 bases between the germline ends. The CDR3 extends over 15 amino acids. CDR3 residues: CASRGPLEDGKTQYF. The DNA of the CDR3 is TGTGCCAGCAGGGGTCCATTGGAGGACGGGAAGACCCAGTACTTC.

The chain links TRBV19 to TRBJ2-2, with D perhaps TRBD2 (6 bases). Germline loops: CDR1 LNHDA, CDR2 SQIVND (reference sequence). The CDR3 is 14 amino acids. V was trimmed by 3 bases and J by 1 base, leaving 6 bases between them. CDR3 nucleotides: TGTGCCAGTAGTATCGGGGGGAACACCGGGGAGCTGTTTTTT. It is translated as CASSIGGNTGELFF.

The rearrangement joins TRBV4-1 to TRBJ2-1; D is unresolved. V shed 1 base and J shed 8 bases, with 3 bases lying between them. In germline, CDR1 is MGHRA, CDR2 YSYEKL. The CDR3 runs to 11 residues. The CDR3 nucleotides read TGCGCCAGCAGCCAAGCGGATGAGCAGTTCTTC. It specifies CASSQADEQFF.

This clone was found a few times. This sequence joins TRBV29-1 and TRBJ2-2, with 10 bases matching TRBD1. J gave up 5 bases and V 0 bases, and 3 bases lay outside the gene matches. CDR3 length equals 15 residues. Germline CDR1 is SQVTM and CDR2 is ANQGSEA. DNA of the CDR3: TGCAGCGTTGAAGATCAGGGACAGGGGACCGGGGAGCTGTTTTTT. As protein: CSVEDQGQGTGELFF.

CDR3 nucleotides: TGCGCCAGCAGCTCGGACAGGGTGGACATTCAGTACTTC. Amino acids: CASSSDRVDIQYF. This rearrangement joins TRBV5-1 to TRBJ2-4, with 8 bases aligning to TRBD1. The V gene end was trimmed by 3 bases and the J gene end by 8 bases; junction bases not matched to a gene: 4. The CDR3 is made up of 13 amino acids. Germline CDR1 SGHRS, CDR2 YFSETQ.

CDR3 nucleotide sequence: TGCGCCAGCAGCTTAGAGGTCCTGGGGCATAATCAGCCCCAGCATTTT. Translation: CASSLEVLGHNQPQHF. The chain recombines TRBV5-1 with TRBJ1-5, with a weak D call TRBD1 (5 bases). The germline V gene has CDR1 SGHRS and CDR2 YFSETQ. The CDR3 is 16 residues long. Trimming removed 2 bases at V and 4 bases at J, with 16 bases between.

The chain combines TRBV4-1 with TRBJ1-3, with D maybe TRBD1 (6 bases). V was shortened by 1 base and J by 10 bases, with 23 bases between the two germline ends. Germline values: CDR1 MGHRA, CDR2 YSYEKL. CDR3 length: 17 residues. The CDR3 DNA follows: TGCGCCAGCAGCCAAGCTGGTGCAGGGGTTCACTCGGTGACCATATATTTT. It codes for CASSQAGAGVHSVTIYF.

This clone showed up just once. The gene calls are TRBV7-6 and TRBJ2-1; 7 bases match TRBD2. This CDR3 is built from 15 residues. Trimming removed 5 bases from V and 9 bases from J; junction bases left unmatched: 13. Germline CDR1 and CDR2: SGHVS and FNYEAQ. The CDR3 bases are TGTGCCAGCAGCCGAGTTTCGGGAGGCCGGAGTGAGCAGTTCTTC. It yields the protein CASSRVSGGRSEQFF.